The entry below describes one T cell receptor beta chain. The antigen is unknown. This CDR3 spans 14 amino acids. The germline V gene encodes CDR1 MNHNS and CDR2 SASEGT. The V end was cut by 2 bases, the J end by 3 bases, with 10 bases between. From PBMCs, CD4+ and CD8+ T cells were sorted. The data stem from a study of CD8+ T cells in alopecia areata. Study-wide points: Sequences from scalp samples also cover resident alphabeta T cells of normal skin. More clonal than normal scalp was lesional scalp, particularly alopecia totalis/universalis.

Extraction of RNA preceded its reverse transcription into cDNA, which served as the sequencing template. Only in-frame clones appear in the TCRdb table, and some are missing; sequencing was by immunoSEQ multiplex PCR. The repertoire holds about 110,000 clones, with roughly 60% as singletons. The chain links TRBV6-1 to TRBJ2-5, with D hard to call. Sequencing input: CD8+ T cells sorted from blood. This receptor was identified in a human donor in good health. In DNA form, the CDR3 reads TGTGCCAGCAGTGAATGGGGTCTAGAAGAGACCCAGTACTTC. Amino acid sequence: CASSEWGLEETQYF.